The T cell receptor beta chain under discussion was sequenced for a study of long-term antiretroviral therapy in people with HIV (dated by TCRdb to 2022 to 2024). For context, the study as a whole: The earliest samples were collected roughly a decade before the 2015 WHO recommendation for immediate ART, at a time when ART was usually postponed until CD4 counts fell. This retrospective serial study examined whether starting ART and sustained HIV suppression were associated with changes in the composition and diversity of the TRB repertoire in peripheral blood. A total of about 180 cryopreserved PBMC samples were contributed to the cohort by 30 adults with confirmed HIV infection, with samples collected serially over a mean of around 6 years (range 1-12). Of the approximately 32 participants with HIV, ten to eleven were female. Test extractions of a monoclonal T-cell line alongside approximately 34 polyclonal samples showed no cross-contamination during QIAcube processing.

For this chain, trimming is 6 bases at the V end and 5 bases at the J end, and the number of junction bases without a gene match is 16. From the germline V gene, CDR1 is MDHEN and CDR2 is SYDVKM. Taken from cysteine to phenylalanine, the CDR3 has 16 residues. The kept DNA is CDR3 alone, 48 bases in frame from the first base. What the authors observed across the whole study: Unsorted PBMC were profiled instead of sorted CD4+ and CD8+ T cells because pre-ART samples had limited cell numbers. Inferences about post-ART repertoire changes were limited because no data were available on ART adherence, viral resistance or therapy changes. Since PBMC availability was limited, sequencing covered only the TCR beta chain, with no alpha chain pairing. Starting ART was linked to a significant rise in TRB diversity, yet even with long-term ART the diversity remained significantly lower than in transplant donor controls. HIV repertoires had narrower CDR3 length ranges than controls, and the network structure suggested an antigen-experienced repertoire that shifted only slightly toward naive after ART. The repertoire was dominated across all time points by expanded TRB clones identified before ART initiation, although this dominance was seen to fluctuate and to decrease in many PLHIV after ART. The samples span the years 2004 to 2017, and the ART regimens used at that time may not be as effective as current regimens.

The immunoSEQ hsTCRB v3.0 assay was used at survey level resolution for TRB variable region sequencing. A depth of roughly 35,000-55,000 T-cell genomes per sample was targeted for TRB sequencing. Pooled TRB libraries were sequenced on an Illumina MiSeq with a v3 150-cycle kit. The original pipeline was this. Repertoire analysis ran in R within a reproducible Nextflow workflow covering QC, data transformation and analysis. LymphoSeq2, an R package for exploring AIRR-Seq data, was used to implement the custom analyses. A handful of samples that yielded fewer than 5000 total TRB sequences were excluded, so that under 200 HIV repertoires were analyzed. Among the approximately 180 retained HIV repertoires, about 57 were collected before ART initiation and 120 to 140 were collected after ART initiation. Each repertoire was downsampled to 5000 TRB nucleotide sequences, and summary statistics were averaged across 100 downsampling iterations. Only TRB sequences with CDR3 regions of at least seven amino acids were retained for analysis. Diversity was measured with a Shannon entropy-derived clonality score and the Gini coefficient. In the repertoire networks, any two of the top 5000 CDR3 amino acid sequences were linked whenever the two sequences differed by an edit distance of one. For TRB CDR3 amino acid sequences, antigen specificity groups and MHC restriction were predicted with GLIPH2. CDR3 amino acid sequences were matched against VDJdb and McPAS-TCR to flag known CMV, EBV, HIV or tissue antigen associations. Pre-ART, post-ART and control groups were compared with Wilcoxon signed-rank tests and Holm-Bonferroni correction. Entries here come from immuneACCESS through TCRdb and include only in-frame sequences with V and J called. Some clones fail to appear in such tables; in the studies checked, an unresolved V gene covers under half of the shortfall, and the cause of the remainder is unknown. The V and J calls and clone size are taken from that table; D and trimming were inferred from the DNA. Present in this sample are about 27,000 clones, more than 80% of which were seen just once. The biggest ten clones account for approximately 9.5% of the sample.

To be included, a participant needed at least one PBMC sample from before ART initiation plus at least two post-ART samples. All participants with HIV were treated in the United States of America. Before DNA extraction, cryopreserved samples of about 1-11 million PBMC were thawed and then washed. At the time of the earliest PBMC sample, participants with HIV were aged between about 23 and 54 years. Each participant contributed PBMC samples from 1-4 timepoints before ART initiation and 2-8 timepoints after ART initiation, with a median of 7 samples. Serial HIV viral load, CD4+ T-cell count, ART history and demographic data were obtained for every participant. Genomic DNA was extracted from unsorted PBMC with a Qiagen kit on a QIAcube, processed in batches of 12 samples. Concerning this clone itself: Its antigen is not yet known. Base quality data are lacking; no much larger clone is found one base away.

The TCR originated in a man aged 35 to 55 with HIV. The chain links TRBV28 with TRBJ2-7; the junction holds 7 bases that match TRBD1. The starting material was unsorted PBMCs, obtained 3 years after starting antiretroviral therapy. Read as DNA, the sequence is TGTGCCAGCAGAAAGGGGGCGGGCGACACCAACCACGAGCAGTACTTC. Translated, this is CASRKGAGDTNHEQYF.